This T cell receptor (beta chain) derives from a study of glioma-infiltrating T cells. Study-wide results and caveats: Above-expected tissue-blood divergence occurred in all gliomas, most in low-grade ones. Tissue and blood shared very few CDR3 sequences.

This clonotype was observed at least ten times. Its specificity is unknown. The iRepertoire nested amplicon-rescue multiplex PCR amplified TCR alpha and beta CDR3s from RNA. One-step reverse transcription and amplification started from roughly 100-400 ng of tissue mRNA or PBMC total RNA. TCRdb independently ran MiXCR on the multiplex PCR reads; one entry per CDR3 protein. The profile covers some 130,000 distinct CDR3 sequences, with around 23% appearing a single time and under 35% taken by the ten largest. There are 17 residues in the CDR3. Germline V gives CDR1 MNHEY, CDR2 SMNVEV (reference sequence). V was pared by 1 base and J by 3 bases, with 10 bases of the junction left unmatched.

The J gene is TRBJ1-1, the V gene TRBV27; 8 positions match TRBD1. The sequence was obtained from a human donor with low-grade glioma or glioblastoma, undergoing nonglioma brain surgery, or in good health (not recorded which). The specimen was glioma tissue, nonneoplastic brain tissue, or PBMCs (not recorded which). This CDR3 reads CASSLFAPGQGDTEAFF. Here the CDR3 DNA reads TGTGCCAGCAGTTTATTCGCCCCCGGACAGGGCGACACTGAAGCTTTCTTT.